The text below deals with one T cell receptor (beta chain). Its antigen is as yet unknown. Some clones are missing from TCRdb's copy, which holds only in-frame ones; the method was immunoSEQ multiplex PCR. The data contain roughly 120,000 clones, 85% of them seen just once; the ten biggest clones take up under 2.5%. The data were obtained in a study of cytomegalovirus exposure and HLA in healthy donors. Per germline, CDR1 SNHLY and CDR2 FYNNEI. J lost 8 bases, V lost 0 bases, and 8 bases had no gene match. The CDR3 length is 16 residues. Notes on the study in general: TCR beta chains numbering under 200 were designated cytomegalovirus-associated.

The chain has TRBV2 and TRBJ2-1; 9 nucleotides line up with TRBD1. The sample was PBMCs. The source of this sequence is a young woman in good health and CMV-seronegative. The CDR3 DNA reads as TGTGCCAGCAGTGAAGCGAGGAGACAGGGGGAACATGAGCAGTTCTTC. Translation gives CASSEARRQGEHEQFF.